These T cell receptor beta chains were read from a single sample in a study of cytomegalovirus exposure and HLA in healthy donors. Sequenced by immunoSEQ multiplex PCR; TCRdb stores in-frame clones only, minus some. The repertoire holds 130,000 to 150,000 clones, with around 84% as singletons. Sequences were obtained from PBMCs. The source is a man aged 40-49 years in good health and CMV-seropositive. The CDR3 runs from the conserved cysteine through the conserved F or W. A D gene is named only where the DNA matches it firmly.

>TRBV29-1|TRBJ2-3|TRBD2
CSGDLAGGPDTQYF
TGCAGCGGGGACCTAGCGGGAGGCCCAGATACGCAGTATTTT
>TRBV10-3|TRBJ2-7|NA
CAISESGSSSYEQYF
TGTGCCATCAGTGAGTCTGGCAGTTCCTCCTACGAGCAGTACTTC
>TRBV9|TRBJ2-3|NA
CASSVAGVTDTQYF
TGTGCCAGCAGCGTAGCGGGGGTCACAGATACGCAGTATTTT
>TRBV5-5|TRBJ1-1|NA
CASSHRDLNTEAFF
TGTGCCAGCAGCCACCGGGACTTGAACACTGAAGCTTTCTTT
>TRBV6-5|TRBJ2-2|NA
CASSSRGRTGELFF
TGTGCCAGCAGTTCCAGGGGAAGAACCGGGGAGCTGTTTTTT
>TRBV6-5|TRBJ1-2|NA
CASSSGNYGYTF
TGTGCCAGCAGTTCCGGGAACTATGGCTACACCTTC
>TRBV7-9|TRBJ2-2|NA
CASSRSGGGNTGELFF
TGTGCCAGCAGCAGGAGCGGAGGGGGCAATACCGGGGAGCTGTTTTTT
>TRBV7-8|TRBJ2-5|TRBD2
CASSLFGSVREGETQYF
TGTGCCAGCAGCTTATTTGGCTCCGTGAGGGAGGGAGAGACCCAGTACTTC
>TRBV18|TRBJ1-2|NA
CASSPRARVGYTF
TGTGCCAGCTCACCGCGAGCCAGGGTCGGCTACACCTTC
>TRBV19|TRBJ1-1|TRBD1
CASSILYGQGPNTEAFF
TGTGCCAGTAGTATCTTATATGGACAGGGGCCGAACACTGAAGCTTTCTTT
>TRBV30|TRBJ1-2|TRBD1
CAWQPGQGTYGYTF
TGTGCCTGGCAACCGGGACAGGGGACCTATGGCTACACCTTC
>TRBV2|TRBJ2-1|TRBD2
CASSIRLAEYNEQFF
TGTGCCAGCAGTATTCGACTAGCGGAGTACAATGAGCAGTTCTTC
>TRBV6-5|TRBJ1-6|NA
CASSLQPSPLHF
TGTGCCAGCAGCCTACAGCCATCACCCCTCCACTTT
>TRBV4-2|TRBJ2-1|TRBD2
CASSRLAGVEQFF
TGTGCCAGCAGCCGGTTAGCGGGAGTCGAGCAGTTCTTC
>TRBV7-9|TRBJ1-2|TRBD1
CASSIGTGTGYGYTF
TGTGCCAGCAGCATAGGGACCGGGACAGGGTATGGCTACACCTTC